Sequencing of this T cell receptor (beta chain) was carried out in a study of control samples from healthy donors and cancer patients. V was pared by 3 bases and J by 6 bases, with 7 bases between. The CDR3 spans 12 residues. Germline assignment: CDR1 MGHDK and CDR2 SYGVNS. Data came from immunoSEQ multiplex PCR; TCRdb stores just in-frame clones and leaves some out. The sample contains about 180,000 clones, around 89% of which appear only once. The V gene is TRBV25-1, the J gene TRBJ2-3; the D is unclear. The origin of this receptor is a woman aged 50 to 60 in good health. The sample consisted of blood. The CDR3 loop reads CASSDSRDTQYF. The CDR3 DNA sequence: TGTGCCAGCAGTGATTCGAGGGATACGCAGTATTTT.